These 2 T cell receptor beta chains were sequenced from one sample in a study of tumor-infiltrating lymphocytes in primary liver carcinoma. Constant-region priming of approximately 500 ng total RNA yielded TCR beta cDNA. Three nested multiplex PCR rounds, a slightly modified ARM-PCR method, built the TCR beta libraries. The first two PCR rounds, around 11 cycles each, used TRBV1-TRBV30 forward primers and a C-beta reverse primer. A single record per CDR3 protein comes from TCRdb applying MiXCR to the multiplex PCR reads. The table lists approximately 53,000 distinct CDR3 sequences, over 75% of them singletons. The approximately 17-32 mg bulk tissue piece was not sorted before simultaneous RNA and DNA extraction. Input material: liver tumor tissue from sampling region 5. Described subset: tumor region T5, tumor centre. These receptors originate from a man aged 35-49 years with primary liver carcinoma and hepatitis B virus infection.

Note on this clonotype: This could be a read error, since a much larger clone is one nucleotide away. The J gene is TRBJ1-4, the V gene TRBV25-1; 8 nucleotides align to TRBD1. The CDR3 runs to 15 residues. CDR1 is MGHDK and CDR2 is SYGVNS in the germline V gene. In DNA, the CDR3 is TGTGCCAGCAGTGAATCAGGCAGGGGGCGTGAAAAAGTGTTTTTT. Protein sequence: CASSESGRGREKVFF.

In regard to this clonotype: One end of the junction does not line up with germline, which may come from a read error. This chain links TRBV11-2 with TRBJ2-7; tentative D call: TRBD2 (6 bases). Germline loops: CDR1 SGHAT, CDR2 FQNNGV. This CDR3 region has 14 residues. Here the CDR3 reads CTSSLLMGGYEQYF. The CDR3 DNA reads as TGTACCAGCAGCTTACTAATGGGAGGCTACGAGCAGTACTTC.